Below are 12 T cell receptor beta chains sequenced from a single sample in a study of T cell repertoires in cytomegalovirus infection. TCRdb fed the reads into MiXCR, producing one record per CDR3 protein. Of 130,000 or so distinct CDR3 sequences in the sample, 5.5% to 7% were seen once. Sequencing used PBMCs. These receptor sequences come from a human donor in good health (CMV status not recorded). Some clones in this sample may be carry-over from other donors' samples.

As concerns this clonotype: Here the CDR3 omits its conserved ending phenylalanine or tryptophan, so a read error is the likely source. Because the CDR3's place on the DNA is in doubt, the DNA is left out and the CDR3 is given as listed by TCRdb. The rearrangement links TRBV7-3 to TRBJ2-1; TRBD1 is taken as the D call from the table, unchecked against the DNA. Both ends counted, the CDR3 spans 14 residues. Germline V lookup: CDR1 SGHTA, CDR2 FQGTGA. CDR3 sequence reads: CASSSSGGYNEQLL.

This clonotype was detected many times. V is TRBV28 and J is TRBJ2-5; 11 bases match TRBD2. The CDR3 covers 15 residues. CDR1 and CDR2 from the germline V gene are MDHEN and SYDVKM. The J segment lost 3 bases and the V segment lost 5 bases, leaving 5 bases of the junction unmatched. The CDR3: CASSLAGGSEETQYF. CDR3 bases: TGTGCCAGCAGTCTAGCGGGGGGCTCCGAAGAGACCCAGTACTTC.

This clonotype occurred many times. V gene TRBV29-1 combines with J gene TRBJ2-1; D remains ambiguous. Germline V gene data show CDR1 as SQVTM and CDR2 as ANQGSEA. CDR3 size: 13 residues. V was trimmed by 0 bases and J by 9 bases, leaving 12 bases between them. CDR3 DNA: TGCAGCGTTGAAGATGGGCGGTGGGCTGAGCAGTTCTTC. It translates to CSVEDGRWAEQFF.

The V call is TRBV5-6, the J call TRBJ1-1; D is uncertain. Trimming took off 2 bases at V and 0 bases at J, with 14 bases between the two ends. The germline V gene encodes CDR1 SGHDT and CDR2 YYEEEE. The CDR3 is made up of 16 amino acids. In nucleotides, the CDR3 is TGTGCCAGCAGCTTCGACGGACTGCTCATGAACACTGAAGCTTTCTTT. Translated, it gives CASSFDGLLMNTEAFF.

This clonotype showed up many times. CDR3 bases: TGTGCCAGCAGCCAGGGGGCGACCCCGGCCACAGATACGCAGTATTTT. It encodes CASSQGATPATDTQYF. The genes are TRBV5-5 and TRBJ2-3; 8 nucleotides agree with TRBD1. This CDR3 comprises 16 residues. Germline lookup yields CDR1 SGHKS and CDR2 YYEKEE (reference sequence). V was clipped by 4 bases and J by 2 bases; unmatched bases: 9.

This clonotype was detected ten times or more. The chain carries TRBV20-1 and TRBJ2-5; 7 nucleotides agree with TRBD2. This CDR3 contains 14 residues. The V gene's germline CDR1 is DFQATT and CDR2 SNEGSKA (reference sequence). V shed 5 bases and J 5 bases; nucleotides not matched to a gene: 11. The CDR3 sequence is CSAGSGGYPETQYF. In DNA form, the CDR3 reads TGCAGTGCTGGTTCCGGGGGGTACCCCGAGACCCAGTACTTC.

This clonotype was counted at least ten times. The chain combines TRBV7-2 with TRBJ1-1, with TRBD1 matching 7 bases. The CDR3 contains 13 residues. The J segment lost 4 bases and the V segment lost 5 bases, leaving 4 bases of the junction unmatched. Germline CDR1 reads SGHTA; CDR2 reads FQGNSA. Here the CDR3 reads CASSGRQGTEAFF. CDR3 DNA: TGTGCCAGCAGCGGGCGACAGGGCACTGAAGCTTTCTTT.

This clonotype was seen many times. The gene calls are TRBV19 and TRBJ2-7; 10 bases line up with TRBD1. Germline trimming cut 4 bases from V and 2 bases from J; bases unmatched to any gene: 8. From germline, CDR1 is LNHDA and CDR2 SQIVND (reference sequence). This CDR3 comprises 16 residues. The CDR3 protein is CASSTLDRGRPYEQYF. CDR3 coding DNA: TGTGCCAGTAGTACGCTAGACAGGGGGCGTCCCTACGAGCAGTACTTC.

The chain combines TRBV19 with TRBJ1-1; a weak D match, TRBD1 (5 bases). The CDR3 totals 14 residues. Germline V gene sequence: CDR1 LNHDA, CDR2 SQIVND (reference sequence). V gave up 5 bases and J gave up 1 base, with 11 bases separating them. CDR3 coding DNA: TGTGCCAGTAGTGAACAACAGGAGAACACTGAAGCTTTCTTT. This gives the protein CASSEQQENTEAFF.

This clonotype appeared many times. This sequence joins TRBV5-4 and TRBJ1-2, with D possibly matching TRBD1 (6 bases). Trimming took 3 bases from V and 5 from J, leaving 17 bases between them. The CDR3 length is 15 residues. Germline V gives CDR1 SGHNT, CDR2 YYREEE (reference sequence). CDR3 protein: CASSSSRQARYGYTF. As DNA, the CDR3 is TGTGCCAGCAGCTCCTCGCGACAGGCAAGATATGGCTACACCTTC.

The chain is built from TRBV29-1 and TRBJ1-1; unclear D gene. CDR1 is SQVTM and CDR2 is ANQGSEA in the germline V gene. The CDR3 sequence is 12 residues long. Deletions cut 4 bases from V and 2 bases from J, with 8 bases between. In DNA, the CDR3 is TGCAGCGTTGGCCTAGTAAACACTGAAGCTTTCTTT. The encoded protein is CSVGLVNTEAFF.

This clonotype showed up just a few times. The J gene is TRBJ2-1, the V gene TRBV20-1; D remains ambiguous. With 6 bases removed from V and 1 base from J, the gap between germline ends came to 13 bases. This CDR3 region has 14 residues. The V gene's germline CDR1 is DFQATT and CDR2 SNEGSKA (reference sequence). CDR3 in amino acids: CSAFPPDSYNEQFF. Written as DNA, the CDR3 is TGCAGTGCCTTCCCACCCGATTCCTACAATGAGCAGTTCTTC.